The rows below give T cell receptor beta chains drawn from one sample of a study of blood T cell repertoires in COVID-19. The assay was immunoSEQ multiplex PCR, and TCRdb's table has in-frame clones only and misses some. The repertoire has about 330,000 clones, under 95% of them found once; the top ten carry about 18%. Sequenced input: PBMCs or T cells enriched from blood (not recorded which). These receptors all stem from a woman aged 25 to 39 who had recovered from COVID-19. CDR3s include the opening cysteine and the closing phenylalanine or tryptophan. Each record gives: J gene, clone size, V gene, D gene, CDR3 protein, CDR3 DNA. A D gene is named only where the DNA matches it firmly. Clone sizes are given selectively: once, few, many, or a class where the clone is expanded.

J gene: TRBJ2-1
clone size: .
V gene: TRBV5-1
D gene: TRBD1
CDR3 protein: CASSLQGALGNEQFF
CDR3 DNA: TGCGCCAGCAGCTTACAGGGGGCACTCGGCAATGAGCAGTTCTTC

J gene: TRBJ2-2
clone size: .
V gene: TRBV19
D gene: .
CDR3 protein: CASSTHGDFTGELFF
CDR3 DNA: TGTGCCAGTAGTACCCACGGGGACTTTACCGGGGAGCTGTTTTTT

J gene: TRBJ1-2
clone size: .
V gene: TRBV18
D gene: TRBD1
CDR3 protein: CASSPPARTGGHGYTF
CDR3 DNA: TGTGCCAGCTCGCCGCCGGCTCGGACAGGGGGCCATGGCTACACCTTC

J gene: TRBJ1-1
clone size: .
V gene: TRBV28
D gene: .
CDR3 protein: CASSPTGTFGAFF
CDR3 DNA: TGTGCCAGCAGCCCGACCGGGACATTCGGAGCTTTCTTT

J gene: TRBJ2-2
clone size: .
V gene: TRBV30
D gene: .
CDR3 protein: CAWDGGARGGSGELFF
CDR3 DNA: TGTGCCTGGGATGGTGGCGCCCGCGGTGGTAGCGGGGAGCTGTTTTTT

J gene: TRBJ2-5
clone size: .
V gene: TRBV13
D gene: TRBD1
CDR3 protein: CASSLTGTGVETQYF
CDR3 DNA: TGTGCCAGCAGCTTGACCGGGACAGGGGTCGAGACCCAGTACTTC

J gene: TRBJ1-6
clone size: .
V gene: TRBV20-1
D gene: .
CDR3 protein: CSASLQGGDSPLHF
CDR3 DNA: TGCAGTGCTAGTTTGCAGGGAGGGGACTCACCCCTCCACTTT

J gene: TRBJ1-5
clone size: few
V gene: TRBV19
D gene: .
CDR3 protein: CASRVAGGDNQPQHF
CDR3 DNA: TGTGCCAGTAGGGTCGCGGGGGGTGACAATCAGCCCCAGCATTTT

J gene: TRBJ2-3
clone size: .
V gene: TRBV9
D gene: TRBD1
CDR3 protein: CASSYGQGDTGDTQYF
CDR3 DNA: TGTGCCAGCAGTTATGGACAGGGGGATACCGGAGATACGCAGTATTTT

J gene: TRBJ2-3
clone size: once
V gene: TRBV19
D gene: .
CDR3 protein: CASSIPPTDTQYF
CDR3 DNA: TGTGCCAGTAGTATACCTCCGACAGATACGCAGTATTTT

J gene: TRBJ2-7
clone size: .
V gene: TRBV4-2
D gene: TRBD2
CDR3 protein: CASSQAPGTSGPEQYF
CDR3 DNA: TGTGCCAGCAGCCAAGCCCCCGGGACTAGCGGCCCCGAGCAGTACTTC

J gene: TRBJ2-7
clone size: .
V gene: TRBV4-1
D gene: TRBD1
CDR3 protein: CASSQGAGQGNVGSYEQYF
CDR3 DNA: TGCGCCAGCAGCCAAGGCGCGGGACAGGGGAACGTAGGCTCCTACGAGCAGTACTTC

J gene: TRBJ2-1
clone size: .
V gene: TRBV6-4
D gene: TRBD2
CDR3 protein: CASSDSGTALREQFF
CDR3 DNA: TGTGCCAGCAGTGATAGCGGGACGGCCCTACGGGAGCAGTTCTTC

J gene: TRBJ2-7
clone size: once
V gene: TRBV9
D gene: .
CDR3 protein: CASSVSPGTPYEQYF
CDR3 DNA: TGTGCCAGCAGCGTATCCCCGGGTACTCCCTACGAGCAGTACTTC

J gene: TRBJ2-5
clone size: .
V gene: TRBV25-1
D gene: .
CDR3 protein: CASSDLGDIQETQYF
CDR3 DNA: TGTGCCAGCAGTGACCTGGGGGACATCCAAGAGACCCAGTACTTC

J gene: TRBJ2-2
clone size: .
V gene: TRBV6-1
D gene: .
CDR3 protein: CASSGLRGWNTGELFF
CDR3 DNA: TGTGCCAGCAGTGGACTCAGGGGATGGAACACCGGGGAGCTGTTTTTT

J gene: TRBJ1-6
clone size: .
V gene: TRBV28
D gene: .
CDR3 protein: CASSAPGQRNSPLHF
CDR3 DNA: TGTGCCAGCAGTGCGCCGGGACAACGAAATTCACCCCTCCACTTT

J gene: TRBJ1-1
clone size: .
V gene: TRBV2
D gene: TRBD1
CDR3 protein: CASGNRGSAEAFF
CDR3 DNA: TGTGCCAGCGGAAACAGGGGATCGGCTGAAGCTTTCTTT

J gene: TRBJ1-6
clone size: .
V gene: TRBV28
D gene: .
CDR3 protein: CASSLNTLRRNSPLHF
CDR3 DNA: TGTGCCAGCAGTTTAAACACCCTCCGGAGAAATTCACCCCTCCACTTT

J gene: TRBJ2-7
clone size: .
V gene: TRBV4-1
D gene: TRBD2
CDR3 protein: CASSQDRAGGGEQYF
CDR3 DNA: TGCGCCAGCAGCCAAGACCGGGCGGGAGGAGGCGAGCAGTACTTC

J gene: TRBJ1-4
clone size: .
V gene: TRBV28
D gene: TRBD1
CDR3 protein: CASSPPVYGTALIEKLFF
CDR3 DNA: TGTGCCAGCAGTCCTCCGGTTTATGGGACAGCGCTTATTGAAAAACTGTTTTTT

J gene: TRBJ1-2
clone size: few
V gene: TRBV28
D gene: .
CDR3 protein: CASRPPSLELANYGYTF
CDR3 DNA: TGTGCCAGCAGACCACCTTCGCTTGAATTAGCTAACTATGGCTACACCTTC

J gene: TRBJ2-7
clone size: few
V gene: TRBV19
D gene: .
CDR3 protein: CASRSNSYEQYF
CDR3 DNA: TGTGCCAGTAGATCCAATTCCTACGAGCAGTACTTC

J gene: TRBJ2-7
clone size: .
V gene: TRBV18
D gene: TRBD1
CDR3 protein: CASSPRSVGQGTWEQYF
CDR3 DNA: TGTGCCAGCTCACCACGAAGTGTAGGACAGGGGACGTGGGAGCAGTACTTC

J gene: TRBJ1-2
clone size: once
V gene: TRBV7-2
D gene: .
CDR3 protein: CASSSQVNYGYTF
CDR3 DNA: TGTGCCAGCAGCTCTCAGGTTAACTATGGCTACACCTTC

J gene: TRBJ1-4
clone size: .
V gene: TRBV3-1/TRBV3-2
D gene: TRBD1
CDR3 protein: CASSQRTGGYEKLFF
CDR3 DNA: TGTGCCAGCAGCCAGAGGACAGGAGGTTATGAAAAACTGTTTTTT

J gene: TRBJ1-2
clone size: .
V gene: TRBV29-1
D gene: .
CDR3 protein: CLTRGGDGYTF
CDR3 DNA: TGCCTAACCCGGGGGGGGGATGGCTACACCTTC

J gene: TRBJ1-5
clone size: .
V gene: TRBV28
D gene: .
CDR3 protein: CASNALLPQGSSNQPQHF
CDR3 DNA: TGTGCCAGCAACGCCCTTCTCCCTCAGGGAAGTAGCAATCAGCCCCAGCATTTT

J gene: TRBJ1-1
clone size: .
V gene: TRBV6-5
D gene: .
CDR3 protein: CASSYSSTVNTEAFF
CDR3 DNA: TGTGCCAGCAGTTACTCGAGCACCGTTAACACTGAAGCTTTCTTT

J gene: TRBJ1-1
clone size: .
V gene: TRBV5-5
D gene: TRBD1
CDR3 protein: CASSRRDRGPLWTEAFF
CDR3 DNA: TGTGCCAGCAGCCGCCGGGACAGGGGGCCTTTATGGACTGAAGCTTTCTTT

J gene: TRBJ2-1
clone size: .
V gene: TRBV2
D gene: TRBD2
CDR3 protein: CASSREGGLNNEQFF
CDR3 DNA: TGTGCCAGCAGTCGGGAGGGGGGGCTCAACAATGAGCAGTTCTTC

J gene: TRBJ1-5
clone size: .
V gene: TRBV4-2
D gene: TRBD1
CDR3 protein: CASSQDPQQGVGSNQPQHF
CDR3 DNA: TGTGCCAGCAGCCAAGATCCTCAACAGGGGGTAGGGAGCAATCAGCCCCAGCATTTT

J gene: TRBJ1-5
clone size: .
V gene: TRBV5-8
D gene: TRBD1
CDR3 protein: CASSLDRGSNQPQHF
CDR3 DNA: TGTGCCAGCAGCTTGGACAGGGGTAGCAATCAGCCCCAGCATTTT

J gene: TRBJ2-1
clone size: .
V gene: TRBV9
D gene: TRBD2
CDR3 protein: CASSPSRGGENEQFF
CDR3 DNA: TGTGCCAGCAGCCCCTCCCGGGGGGGTGAAAATGAGCAGTTCTTC

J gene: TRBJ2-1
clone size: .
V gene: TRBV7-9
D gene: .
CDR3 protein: CASADTGSYNEQFF
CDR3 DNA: TGTGCCAGCGCGGACACAGGCTCCTACAATGAGCAGTTCTTC

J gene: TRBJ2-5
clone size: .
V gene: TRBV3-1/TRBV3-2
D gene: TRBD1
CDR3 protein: CASNLGTGGGWTQYF
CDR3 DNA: TGTGCCAGCAACCTAGGGACAGGGGGCGGGTGGACCCAGTACTTC